Listed below are T cell receptor beta chains from one sample, sequenced in a study of blood T cell repertoires in COVID-19. The data were produced by immunoSEQ multiplex PCR, yet TCRdb's version contains in-frame clones alone and is incomplete. Of about 100,000 clones detected, around four fifths appear once; the ten largest clones hold 9.5% to 13%. Sequenced input: peripheral blood. The source of these receptors is a woman between 65 and 79 years old with acute or convalescent COVID-19. Both conserved end residues are part of each CDR3. The order of the fields is clone size, D gene, J gene, V gene, CDR3 protein, CDR3 DNA. A D gene is named only where the DNA matches it firmly. Size tells how often a clone was seen (once, few, many) or the class of an expanded clone, and some rows leave it out.

once | TRBD1 | TRBJ2-3 | TRBV29-1 | CSVDGQGLDTQYF | TGCAGCGTTGACGGACAGGGGCTGGATACGCAGTATTTT
- | TRBD1 | TRBJ1-6 | TRBV13 | CASSPGQGPNSPLHF | TGTGCCAGCAGCCCAGGACAGGGACCCAATTCACCCCTCCACTTT
- | TRBD2 | TRBJ2-5 | TRBV7-6 | CASSLLSGGETQYF | TGTGCCAGCAGCCTCTTATCGGGGGGGGAGACCCAGTACTTC
- | - | TRBJ2-5 | TRBV29-1 | CSWSEVSETQYF | TGCAGCTGGTCAGAGGTGTCAGAGACCCAGTACTTC
- | - | TRBJ2-2 | TRBV28 | CASSLQVPPGELFF | TGTGCCAGCAGTTTGCAGGTCCCGCCCGGGGAGCTGTTTTTT
- | TRBD2 | TRBJ2-5 | TRBV14 | CASSQVAGRTSETQYF | TGTGCCAGCAGCCAAGTAGCGGGTAGGACCTCCGAGACCCAGTACTTC
- | - | TRBJ1-1 | TRBV19 | CASSTIPGDTEAFF | TGTGCCAGTAGTACTATCCCCGGTGACACTGAAGCTTTCTTT
- | - | TRBJ2-5 | TRBV11-2 | CASSRERGETQYF | TGTGCCAGCAGCCGGGAGAGAGGAGAGACCCAGTACTTC
- | TRBD1 | TRBJ1-5 | TRBV6-2/TRBV6-3 | CASSYRDREDQPQHF | TGTGCCAGCAGTTATCGGGACAGGGAAGATCAGCCCCAGCATTTT
- | TRBD1 | TRBJ1-2 | TRBV6-2/TRBV6-3 | CASSSQTYRGSYGYTF | TGTGCCAGCAGTTCCCAGACGTACAGGGGGAGCTATGGCTACACCTTC
- | TRBD1 | TRBJ1-1 | TRBV11-2 | CASSTTGDDTEAFF | TGTGCCAGCAGCACAACAGGGGACGACACTGAAGCTTTCTTT
- | TRBD1 | TRBJ2-7 | TRBV5-1 | CASKTGQGTTYEQYF | TGCGCCAGCAAGACCGGACAGGGGACAACCTACGAGCAGTACTTC
- | - | TRBJ1-2 | TRBV12-3/TRBV12-4 | CASSLGVYGYTF | TGTGCCAGCAGTCTCGGGGTATACGGCTACACCTTC
- | - | TRBJ1-6 | TRBV11-3 | CASSAGTHNSPLHF | TGTGCCAGCTCGGCAGGGACTCATAATTCACCCCTCCACTTT
few | TRBD1 | TRBJ1-1 | TRBV6-5 | CASKRTGNTEAFF | TGTGCCAGTAAAAGGACAGGGAACACTGAAGCTTTCTTT
- | - | TRBJ2-7 | TRBV5-4 | CASSNGYEQYF | TGTGCCAGCAGCAACGGCTACGAGCAGTACTTC
- | TRBD1 | TRBJ2-7 | TRBV9 | CASSVGQGAYEQYF | TGTGCCAGCAGCGTAGGACAGGGGGCTTACGAGCAGTACTTC
- | TRBD1 | TRBJ2-7 | TRBV19 | CASSIDRDRDEQYF | TGTGCCAGTAGTATAGATCGGGACAGGGACGAGCAGTACTTC
- | - | TRBJ2-3 | TRBV16 | CASSRAGETDTQYF | TGTGCCAGCAGCCGGGCAGGGGAGACAGATACGCAGTATTTT
- | - | TRBJ1-3 | TRBV11-2 | CASSQTARGNTIYF | TGTGCCAGCAGTCAGACAGCGAGGGGGAACACCATATATTTT
- | TRBD2 | TRBJ2-5 | TRBV5-4 | CASSLGLAGDGETQYF | TGTGCCAGCAGCTTGGGACTAGCGGGGGATGGAGAGACCCAGTACTTC